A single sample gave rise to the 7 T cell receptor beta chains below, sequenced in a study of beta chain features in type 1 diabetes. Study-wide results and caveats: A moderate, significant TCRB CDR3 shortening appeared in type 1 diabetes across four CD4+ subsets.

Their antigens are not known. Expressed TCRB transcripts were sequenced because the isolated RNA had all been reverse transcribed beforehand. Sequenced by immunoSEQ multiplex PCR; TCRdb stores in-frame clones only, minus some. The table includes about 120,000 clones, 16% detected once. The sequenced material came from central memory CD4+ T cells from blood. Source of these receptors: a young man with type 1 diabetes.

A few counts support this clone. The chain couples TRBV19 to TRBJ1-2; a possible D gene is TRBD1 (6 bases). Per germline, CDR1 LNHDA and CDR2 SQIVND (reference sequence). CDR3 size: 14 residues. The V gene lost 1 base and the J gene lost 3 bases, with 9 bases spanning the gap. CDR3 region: CASSIVPGDYGYTF. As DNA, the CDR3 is TGTGCCAGTAGTATAGTCCCAGGGGACTATGGCTACACCTTC.

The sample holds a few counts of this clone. CDR3 protein: CASTRGIQETQYF. The DNA of the CDR3 is TGTGCCAGCACAAGGGGGATACAAGAGACCCAGTACTTC. The V and J genes are TRBV11-3 and TRBJ2-5, with D perhaps TRBD1 (6 bases). The V gene's germline CDR1 is SGHNT and CDR2 YENEEA. Trimming took off 7 bases at V and 2 bases at J, with 11 bases between the two ends. CDR3 length: 13 amino acids.

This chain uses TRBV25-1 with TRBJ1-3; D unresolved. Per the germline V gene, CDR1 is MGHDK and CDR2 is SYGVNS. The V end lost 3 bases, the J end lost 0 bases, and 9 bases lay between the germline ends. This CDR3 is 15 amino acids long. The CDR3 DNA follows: TGTGCCAGCAGTGATTTCCTGAGCTCTGGAAACACCATATATTTT. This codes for CASSDFLSSGNTIYF.

CDR3 region: CATGLAGTDTQYF. DNA of the CDR3: TGTGCCACCGGACTAGCGGGCACAGATACGCAGTATTTT. V and J are TRBV6-1 and TRBJ2-3; 10 bases agree with TRBD2. Per the germline V gene, CDR1 is MNHNS and CDR2 is SASEGT. The trim removed 10 bases at V and 1 base at J, leaving 2 bases unmatched. This CDR3 is 13 amino acids long.

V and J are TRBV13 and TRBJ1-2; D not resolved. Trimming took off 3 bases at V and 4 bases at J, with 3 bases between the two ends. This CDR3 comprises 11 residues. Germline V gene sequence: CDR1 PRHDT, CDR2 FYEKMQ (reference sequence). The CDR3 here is CASSFRYGYTF. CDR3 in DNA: TGTGCCAGCAGCTTCCGCTATGGCTACACCTTC.

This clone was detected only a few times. The CDR3 loop is CASSLMGGNGYEQYF. Written as DNA, the CDR3 is TGTGCCAGCAGCCTCATGGGGGGGAACGGATACGAGCAGTACTTC. The chain is built from TRBV7-2 and TRBJ2-7; 7 nucleotides match TRBD2. V was pared by 5 bases and J by 4 bases, with 11 bases of the junction left unmatched. This CDR3 has 15 residues. The germline gives CDR1 SGHTA, CDR2 FQGNSA.

The CDR3 reads CASSPMASRLGSYNEQFF. CDR3 nucleotides: TGTGCCAGCTCACCAATGGCCTCGCGATTGGGCTCCTACAATGAGCAGTTCTTC. V is TRBV18 and J is TRBJ2-1; D is unresolved. V dropped 2 bases and J dropped 0 bases, with 17 bases sitting between them. This CDR3 has 18 amino acids. The germline CDR1 and CDR2 sequences are KGHSH and LQKENI.